This T cell receptor (beta chain) is from a study of blood T cells in healthy people across ages. Study as a whole: There was about one barcoded beta molecule captured by template switching per two T cells.

For this clonotype: What it recognizes is unknown.

Study-wide points: Bulk PBMC profiling left naive and antigen-experienced comparisons inconclusive.

Every donor contributed about 10 milliliters of peripheral blood by blood draw. Then a second PCR, running roughly 7 to 11 cycles, was carried out with a sample-barcoded 5' primer and a J-beta primer mix. From the 5' RACE reads, TCRdb called clonotypes with MiXCR, one entry per CDR3 protein. The sample records some 700,000 distinct CDR3 sequences, around a fifth being singletons. The TCR sequence derives from a man aged 65 to 85 in good health. The sequencing input was blood.

The CDR3 protein is CASSSRQGVVTEAFF. The CDR3, as DNA: TGCGCCAGCAGCTCCCGACAGGGTGTAGTTACTGAAGCTTTCTTT. The chain has TRBV5-1 and TRBJ1-1, with 7 bases matching TRBD1. This CDR3 has 15 amino acids. Trimming cost V 3 bases and J 5 bases; bases outside gene matches: 10. From germline, CDR1 is SGHRS and CDR2 YFSETQ.